A single sample is the source of the 21 T cell receptor beta chains below, sequenced in a study of CD8 T cells in ankylosing spondylitis. The study, taken as a whole, reports: For ankylosing spondylitis blood, a TCR beta motif of about eight highly homologous variants appeared characteristic.

One entry per CDR3 protein, called by TCRdb with MiXCR from the 5' RACE reads. The top ten hold under 20% of the sample, which has under 950,000 distinct CDR3 sequences, around a fifth seen once. For these TCRs, the target antigens are not known. The source material was blood, either unsorted or a sorted T cell fraction (not recorded which). All receptors derive from a male donor with ankylosing spondylitis.

This rearrangement joins TRBV5-1 to TRBJ2-2; D might be TRBD1 or TRBD2, each matching 5 bases. Germline lookup yields CDR1 SGHRS and CDR2 YFSETQ. Trimming removed 0 bases from V and 6 bases from J, with 15 bases in between. The CDR3 length is 16 residues. CDR3 in amino acids: CASSLEGTGYAGELFF. CDR3 coding DNA: TGCGCCAGCAGCTTGGAGGGGACGGGATATGCCGGGGAGCTGTTTTTT.

This chain links TRBV18 with TRBJ1-1, with TRBD1 matching 7 bases. Germline V gene sequence: CDR1 KGHSH, CDR2 LQKENI. The CDR3 has 16 amino acids. V trimming: 3 bases; J trimming: 5 bases; junction bases outside the gene matches: 12. Written as DNA, the CDR3 is TGTGCCAGCTCACCGGACAGGATAGGTGGGGGAACTGAAGCTTTCTTT. It is translated as CASSPDRIGGGTEAFF.

In its sample, this clonotype was seen a few times. The V and J genes are TRBV6-5 and TRBJ2-7; D is tentatively TRBD1 or TRBD2 (5 bases each). Trimming removed 0 bases at V and 5 bases at J, with 14 bases between. The CDR3 covers 15 residues. The V gene's germline CDR1 is MNHEY and CDR2 SVGAGI. For the CDR3, the DNA is TGTGCCAGCAGTTACTCGTGGGTCCAGGGACACGAGCAGTACTTC. This translates into CASSYSWVQGHEQYF.

This chain connects TRBV9 to TRBJ2-2; D is possibly TRBD1 or TRBD2 (6 bases each). V lost 1 base, J lost 0 bases, and 10 bases lay in between. The CDR3 sequence is 16 residues long. Germline V gene lookup returns CDR1 SGDLS and CDR2 YYNGEE. CDR3 nucleotides: TGTGCCAGCAGCGTACGCGGGACACCGAACACCGGGGAGCTGTTTTTT. Its protein is CASSVRGTPNTGELFF.

This clonotype has ten or more counts. The rearrangement links TRBV6-1 to TRBJ1-6, with D unresolved. CDR1 MNHNS and CDR2 SASEGT come from the germline V gene. This CDR3 has 14 amino acids. V was clipped by 8 bases and J by 9 bases, with 17 bases between them. CDR3 sequence reads: CASGDGGYGSPLHF. The CDR3 DNA reads TGTGCCAGCGGGGATGGAGGGTATGGTTCACCCCTCCACTTT.

This rearrangement joins TRBV20-1 to TRBJ1-1, with D uncertain. The germline V gene has CDR1 DFQATT and CDR2 SNEGSKA (reference sequence). The CDR3 sequence is 11 residues long. Between the trimmed V and J ends, which lost 0 bases and 4 bases, there was a span of 3 bases. The CDR3, as DNA: TGCAGTGCTAGAGAGGCCACTGAAGCTTTCTTT. Its translation: CSAREATEAFF.

This clonotype was recorded a few times. V gene TRBV12-3 or TRBV12-4 combines with J gene TRBJ2-1; TRBD2 is a possible D gene (5 bases). The V gene lost 3 bases and the J gene lost 9 bases, with 12 bases spanning the gap. The CDR3 is 13 amino acids. The chain's CDR3 is CASSFVLAFEQFF. The CDR3 DNA sequence: TGTGCCAGCAGTTTTGTCCTAGCTTTTGAGCAGTTCTTC.

The rearrangement uses TRBV5-1 and TRBJ1-2, with unresolved D. The CDR3 runs to 13 residues. Germline values: CDR1 SGHRS, CDR2 YFSETQ. Trimming took 6 bases from V and 3 from J, leaving 12 bases between them. The CDR3 loop is CASTYGSDYGYTF. As DNA, the CDR3 is TGCGCCAGCACTTATGGCTCAGACTATGGCTACACCTTC.

The chain couples TRBV20-1 to TRBJ2-1; weak D call: TRBD1 (5 bases). Deletions cut 1 base from V and 3 bases from J, with 13 bases between. The CDR3 sequence is 15 residues long. Germline V gene data show CDR1 as DFQATT and CDR2 as SNEGSKA (reference sequence). The CDR3 loop reads CSARATGVLYNEQFF. The CDR3 nucleotides are TGCAGTGCTAGAGCCACAGGAGTCCTCTACAATGAGCAGTTCTTC.

This clonotype was seen more than once but under ten times. The V and J genes are TRBV12-3 or TRBV12-4 and TRBJ1-1; 7 nucleotides agree with TRBD1. CDR3 length: 14 residues. J lost 11 bases, V lost 7 bases, and 16 bases had no gene match. CDR3 coding DNA: TGTGCCAGCAATCAAGGACAGGCTAGTAGTGGCGCTTTCTTT. This encodes CASNQGQASSGAFF.

This clonotype was seen only a few times. The V and J genes are TRBV7-9 and TRBJ1-1; tentatively, D is TRBD1 (5 bases). CDR3 length: 13 amino acids. Deletions cut 1 base from V and 8 bases from J, with 11 bases between. Germline CDR1 reads SEHNR; CDR2 reads FQNEAQ (reference sequence). CDR3: CASSLEGREEAFF. In nucleotides, the CDR3 is TGTGCCAGCAGCTTAGAGGGCAGGGAAGAAGCTTTCTTT.

The CDR3 nucleotides are TGTGCCAGCAGTGAGACAGGTCTCTCTGGAAACACCATATATTTT. Protein: CASSETGLSGNTIYF. The chain couples TRBV2 to TRBJ1-3, with D possibly TRBD1 on 6 matching bases. Germline CDR1 and CDR2: SNHLY and FYNNEI. V lost 3 bases and J 0 bases, leaving 9 bases between the germline ends. The CDR3 sequence is 15 residues long.

CDR3 amino acids: CASNLGLGGSYEQYF. CDR3 DNA sequence: TGTGCCAGCAACCTCGGGCTCGGCGGTTCCTACGAGCAGTACTTC. V gene TRBV28 combines with J gene TRBJ2-7; D unclear. V lost 7 bases and J lost 1, with 17 bases in between. The CDR3 contains 15 residues. Per germline, CDR1 MDHEN and CDR2 SYDVKM.

CDR3 DNA sequence: TGTGCCAGCAGCGCCGGGGATGGCTTCTACGAGCAGTACTTC. It yields the protein CASSAGDGFYEQYF. The chain combines TRBV7-8 with TRBJ2-7, with D perhaps TRBD2 (5 bases). Looked up from germline, CDR1 is SGHVS and CDR2 is FQNEAQ. The CDR3 loop spans 14 amino acids. With 5 bases removed from V and 3 bases from J, the gap between germline ends came to 14 bases.

This clonotype has more than one count but fewer than ten. CDR3 DNA: TGTGCCAGCAGCCAAGGAGGGACAGGGAGCTACGAGCAGTACTTC. Translation: CASSQGGTGSYEQYF. The rearrangement links TRBV7-3 to TRBJ2-7; 9 bases agree with TRBD1. Germline trimming cut 5 bases from V and 3 bases from J; bases unmatched to any gene: 8. The length of the CDR3 is 15 residues. Germline V gene data show CDR1 as SGHTA and CDR2 as FQGTGA.

The DNA of the CDR3 is TGCGCCAGCAGTGCTGGGTCTCTATCCACAGATACGCAGTATTTT. It encodes CASSAGSLSTDTQYF. The chain couples TRBV10-2 to TRBJ2-3; D ambiguous. Germline V gene sequence: CDR1 WSHSY, CDR2 SAAADI. The germline V and J ends were trimmed by 4 bases and 2 bases, with 13 bases remaining between them. This CDR3 has 15 residues.

The chain has TRBV27 and TRBJ2-2, with 7 nucleotides matching TRBD1. CDR3 length equals 15 residues. V lost 5 bases and J lost 5; bases outside the gene matches: 8. Germline CDR1 reads MNHEY; CDR2 reads SMNVEV (reference sequence). The CDR3 DNA follows: TGTGCCAGCAGTCCCCGACAGGGCCTGACCGGGGAGCTGTTTTTT. It specifies CASSPRQGLTGELFF.

The gene calls are TRBV7-3 and TRBJ2-2; maybe TRBD2 (6 bases). The CDR3 has 15 residues. V lost 1 base to trimming and J lost 1 base, with 7 bases between them. Germline CDR1 SGHTA, CDR2 FQGTGA. CDR3 residues: CASSLMGGNTGELFF. The CDR3 DNA reads TGTGCCAGCAGCTTAATGGGGGGGAACACCGGGGAGCTGTTTTTT.

This chain connects TRBV12-3 or TRBV12-4 to TRBJ2-1; D is undetermined. The CDR3 length is 14 residues. The germline V and J ends were trimmed by 5 bases and 6 bases, with 14 bases remaining between them. The CDR3 loop is CASSAIDKTNEQFF. CDR3 coding DNA: TGTGCCAGCAGTGCGATAGACAAAACCAATGAGCAGTTCTTC.

This clonotype was counted between two and nine times. The rearrangement links TRBV28 to TRBJ2-5; no definite D call. From germline, CDR1 is MDHEN and CDR2 SYDVKM. Trimming cost V 4 bases and J 5 bases, with 11 bases left between them. The CDR3 length is 13 residues. The CDR3 nucleotides are TGTGCCAGCAGTTACCCAGCGTTGGAGACCCAGTACTTC. It encodes CASSYPALETQYF.

This clonotype was detected only a few times. The chain has TRBV20-1 and TRBJ1-2; D is uncertain. The CDR3 spans 13 residues. Looked up from germline, CDR1 is DFQATT and CDR2 is SNEGSKA (reference sequence). Deletions cut 2 bases from V and 3 bases from J, with 10 bases between. CDR3 sequence reads: CSARKGPDYGYTF. The DNA for the CDR3 is TGCAGTGCTAGAAAAGGCCCCGACTATGGCTACACCTTC.